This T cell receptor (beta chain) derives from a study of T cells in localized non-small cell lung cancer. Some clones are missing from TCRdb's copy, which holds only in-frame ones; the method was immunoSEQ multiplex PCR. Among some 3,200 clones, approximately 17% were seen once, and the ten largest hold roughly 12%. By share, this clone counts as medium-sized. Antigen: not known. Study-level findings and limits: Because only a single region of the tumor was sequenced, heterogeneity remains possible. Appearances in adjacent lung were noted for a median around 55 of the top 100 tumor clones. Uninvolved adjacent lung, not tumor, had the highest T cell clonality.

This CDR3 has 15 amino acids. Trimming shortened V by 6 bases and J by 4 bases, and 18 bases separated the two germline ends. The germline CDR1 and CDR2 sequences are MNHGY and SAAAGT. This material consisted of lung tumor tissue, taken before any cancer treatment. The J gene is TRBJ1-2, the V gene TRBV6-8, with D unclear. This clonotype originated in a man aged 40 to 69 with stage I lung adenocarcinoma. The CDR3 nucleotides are TGTGCCAGCAGCCAATACCAGATCCGGGTCTATGGCTACACCTTC. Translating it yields CASSQYQIRVYGYTF.